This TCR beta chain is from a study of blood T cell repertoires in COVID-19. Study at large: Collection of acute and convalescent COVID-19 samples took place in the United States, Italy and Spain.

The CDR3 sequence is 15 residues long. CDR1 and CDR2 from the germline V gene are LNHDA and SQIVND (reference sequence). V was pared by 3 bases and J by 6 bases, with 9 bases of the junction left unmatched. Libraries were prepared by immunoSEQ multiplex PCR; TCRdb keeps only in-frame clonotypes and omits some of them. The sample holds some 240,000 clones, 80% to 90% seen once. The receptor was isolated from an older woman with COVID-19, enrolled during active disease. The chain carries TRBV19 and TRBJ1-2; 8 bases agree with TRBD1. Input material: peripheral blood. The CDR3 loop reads CASSMDRAPWNGYTF. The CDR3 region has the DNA TGTGCCAGTAGTATGGACAGGGCGCCTTGGAATGGCTACACCTTC.